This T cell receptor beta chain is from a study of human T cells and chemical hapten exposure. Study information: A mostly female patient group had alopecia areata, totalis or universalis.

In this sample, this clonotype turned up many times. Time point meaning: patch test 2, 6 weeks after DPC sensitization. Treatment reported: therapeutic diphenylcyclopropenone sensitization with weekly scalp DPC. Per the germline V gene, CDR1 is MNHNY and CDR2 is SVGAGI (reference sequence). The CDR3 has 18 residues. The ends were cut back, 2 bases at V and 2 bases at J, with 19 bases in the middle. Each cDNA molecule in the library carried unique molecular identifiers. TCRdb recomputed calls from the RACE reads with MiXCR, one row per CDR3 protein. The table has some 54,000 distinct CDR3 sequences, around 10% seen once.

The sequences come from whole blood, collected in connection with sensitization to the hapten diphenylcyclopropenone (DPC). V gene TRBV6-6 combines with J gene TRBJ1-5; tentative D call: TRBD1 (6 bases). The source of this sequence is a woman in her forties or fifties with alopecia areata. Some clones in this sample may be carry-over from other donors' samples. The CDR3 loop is CASSYPQGWVSGNQPQHF. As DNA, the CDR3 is TGTGCCAGCAGTTACCCCCAGGGGTGGGTATCTGGCAATCAGCCCCAGCATTTT.